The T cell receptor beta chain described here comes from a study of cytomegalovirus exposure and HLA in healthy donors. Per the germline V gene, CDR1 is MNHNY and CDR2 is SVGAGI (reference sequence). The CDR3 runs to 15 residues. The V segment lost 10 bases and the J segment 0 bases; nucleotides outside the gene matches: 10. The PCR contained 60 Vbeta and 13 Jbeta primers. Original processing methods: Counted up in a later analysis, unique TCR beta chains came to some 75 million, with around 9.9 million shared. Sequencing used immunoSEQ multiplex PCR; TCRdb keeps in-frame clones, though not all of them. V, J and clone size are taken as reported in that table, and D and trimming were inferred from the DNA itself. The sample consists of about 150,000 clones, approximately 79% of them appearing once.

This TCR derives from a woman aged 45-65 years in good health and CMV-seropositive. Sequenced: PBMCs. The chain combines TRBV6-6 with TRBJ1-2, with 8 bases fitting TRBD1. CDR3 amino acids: CATLIPDRANYGYTF. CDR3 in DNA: TGTGCCACTTTAATTCCGGACAGGGCTAACTATGGCTACACCTTC.